Listed below are T cell receptor beta chains from one sample, sequenced in a study of cytomegalovirus exposure and HLA in healthy donors. Assay used: immunoSEQ multiplex PCR; TCRdb lists only in-frame clones, some missing. The profile shows some 140,000 clones, about four fifths of them singletons. Sequenced: PBMCs. Receptors originate from a young man in good health and CMV-seropositive. Each CDR3 is given with its conserved first and last residue. A D gene is named only where the DNA matches it firmly. The size entry is marked missing in some rows and otherwise reads once, few, many or a size class.

j_call	clone_size	v_call	d_call	cdr3_aa	cdr3_nt
TRBJ1-1	.	TRBV30	.	CAWNWDQRGTEAFF	TGTGCCTGGAATTGGGACCAAAGGGGGACTGAAGCTTTCTTT
TRBJ1-1	.	TRBV19	TRBD1	CASSRQGAQNTEAFF	TGTGCCAGTAGTAGGCAGGGGGCGCAGAACACTGAAGCTTTCTTT
TRBJ2-1	.	TRBV7-3	TRBD2	CASSEPGLAGHNEQFF	TGTGCCAGCAGCGAACCGGGACTAGCGGGACACAATGAGCAGTTCTTC
TRBJ2-7	.	TRBV5-1	.	CASSGDSGEQYF	TGCGCCAGCAGCGGGGACAGCGGGGAGCAGTACTTC
TRBJ1-5	.	TRBV6-1	TRBD1	CASSEEWTGHQPQHF	TGTGCCAGCAGTGAAGAATGGACAGGTCATCAGCCCCAGCATTTT
TRBJ2-1	.	TRBV5-1	.	CASSLVAGSVWFF	TGCGCCAGCAGCTTGGTTGCCGGGAGTGTGTGGTTCTTC
TRBJ2-7	.	TRBV14	.	CASSQGQGPYEQYF	TGTGCCAGCAGCCAAGGCCAGGGGCCCTACGAGCAGTACTTC
TRBJ1-5	.	TRBV5-6	TRBD1	CASSRRGQGGNQPQHF	TGTGCCAGCAGCCGCCGAGGGCAGGGGGGCAATCAGCCCCAGCATTTT
TRBJ2-1	.	TRBV10-1	TRBD1	CASTKRGTGGSYYYNEQFF	TGCGCCAGCACCAAAAGGGGGACAGGGGGCTCATATTACTACAATGAGCAGTTCTTC
TRBJ2-7	once	TRBV27	.	CASSPSPTDEQYF	TGTGCCAGCAGCCCTTCCCCGACAGACGAGCAGTACTTC
TRBJ1-2	.	TRBV19	TRBD1	CASSLRTGPTYGYTF	TGTGCCAGTAGCCTGAGGACAGGGCCGACCTATGGCTACACCTTC
TRBJ1-2	.	TRBV28	TRBD1	CASSLSRTGGGYTF	TGTGCCAGCAGTTTATCCCGGACAGGGGGCGGCTACACCTTC
TRBJ2-5	.	TRBV9	TRBD1	CASSPRGTGNGETQYF	TGTGCCAGCAGCCCTCGGGGGACAGGGAACGGAGAGACCCAGTACTTC
TRBJ2-2	.	TRBV29-1	.	CSVGPNTGELFF	TGCAGCGTTGGGCCCAACACCGGGGAGCTGTTTTTT
TRBJ2-5	.	TRBV7-2	.	CASSLESSRTQYF	TGTGCCAGCAGCTTAGAATCCTCTCGGACCCAGTACTTC
TRBJ1-1	.	TRBV4-3	TRBD1	CASSHRQGINTEAFF	TGCGCCAGCAGCCACCGACAGGGCATTAACACTGAAGCTTTCTTT
TRBJ2-7	many	TRBV20-1	.	CSARQGYEQYF	TGCAGTGCTAGACAGGGATACGAGCAGTACTTC
TRBJ2-1	.	TRBV19	.	CASSIDRYNEQFF	TGTGCCAGTAGTATAGACAGATACAATGAGCAGTTCTTC
TRBJ2-3	.	TRBV30	.	CAWSHPRGGVDF	TGTGCCTGGAGTCATCCCCGCGGAGGGGTGGATTTT
TRBJ2-5	.	TRBV29-1	TRBD1	CSVEDRGLSTQGVGAPHKETQYF	TGCAGCGTTGAAGATCGTGGGTTAAGTACACAGGGGGTGGGCGCTCCCCACAAAGAGACCCAGTACTTC
TRBJ1-2	.	TRBV27	TRBD1	CATSNDRGAYGYTF	TGTGCCACCTCAAATGACAGGGGTGCCTATGGCTACACCTTC
TRBJ2-1	few	TRBV6-5	.	CASSFGGDEQFF	TGTGCCAGCAGTTTCGGGGGTGATGAGCAGTTCTTC
TRBJ2-5	.	TRBV18	.	CASSPTTGAETQYF	TGTGCCAGCTCACCAACCACAGGAGCAGAGACCCAGTACTTC
TRBJ1-2	.	TRBV30	TRBD1	CACQGTGGHGYTF	TGTGCCTGCCAAGGGACAGGGGGGCATGGCTACACCTTC
TRBJ1-1	.	TRBV5-4	.	CASSVGDGGLKTEAFF	TGTGCCAGCAGCGTTGGGGACGGGGGATTGAAGACTGAAGCTTTCTTT
TRBJ1-5	.	TRBV15	TRBD1	CATSRAAGSGGQPQHF	TGTGCCACCAGCAGAGCGGCAGGGTCAGGGGGTCAGCCCCAGCATTTT
TRBJ1-6	.	TRBV27	TRBD1	CASSFALGQGGINSPLHF	TGTGCCAGCAGTTTTGCGCTCGGACAGGGAGGGATTAATTCACCCCTCCACTTT